Following are 14 T cell receptor beta chains from one sample sequenced in a study of cytomegalovirus exposure and HLA in healthy donors. Clones were sequenced by immunoSEQ multiplex PCR, and TCRdb holds only the in-frame ones, with some missing. The data hold 150,000 to 200,000 clones, with more than 75% observed a single time. Sample: PBMCs. The source is a woman between 18 and 29 years old in good health and CMV-seronegative.

This chain uses TRBV9 with TRBJ1-2, with D perhaps TRBD1 (6 bases). The germline V gene has CDR1 SGDLS and CDR2 YYNGEE. V lost 0 bases, J lost 6 bases, and 21 bases lay in between. The CDR3 totals 17 residues. The CDR3 nucleotides read TGTGCCAGCAGCGTAGACATAAGTGGGGGGGCGCTCAATGGCTACACCTTC. Translation gives CASSVDISGGALNGYTF.

CDR3 sequence reads: CSVDIGGENTEAFF. CDR3 bases: TGCAGCGTTGATATAGGGGGGGAGAACACTGAAGCTTTCTTT. The rearrangement links TRBV29-1 to TRBJ1-1; a possible D gene is TRBD1 (6 bases). CDR1 SQVTM and CDR2 ANQGSEA come from the germline V gene. Trimming took 3 bases from V and 1 from J, leaving 12 bases between them. There are 14 residues in the CDR3.

V is TRBV5-1 and J is TRBJ2-7; 9 bases map to TRBD1. After removal of 5 bases from V and 3 bases from J, the junction contained 9 bases not matched to a gene. The CDR3 runs to 15 residues. CDR1 SGHRS and CDR2 YFSETQ come from the germline V gene. CDR3 coding DNA: TGCGCCAGCAGTCAACAGGGGGCAGTAGGCTACGAGCAGTACTTC. It specifies CASSQQGAVGYEQYF.

This clone was found once. The J gene is TRBJ2-7, the V gene TRBV29-1; D is possibly TRBD2 (5 bases). The length of the CDR3 is 15 residues. Per germline, CDR1 SQVTM and CDR2 ANQGSEA. Trimming stripped 4 bases from V and 2 bases from J, with 18 bases between. The CDR3 region is CSVVSRETPTYEQYF. In nucleotides, the CDR3 is TGCAGCGTTGTTAGTAGGGAGACTCCGACCTACGAGCAGTACTTC.

The genes are TRBV10-2 and TRBJ2-7, with 8 bases fitting TRBD2. CDR1 and CDR2 (germline): WSHSY, SAAADI. The CDR3 is 14 amino acids. V trimming: 6 bases; J trimming: 4 bases; junction bases outside the gene matches: 8. CDR3 in amino acids: CASSPGSGGYEQYF. DNA for the CDR3: TGCGCCAGCAGCCCTGGGAGCGGGGGTTACGAGCAGTACTTC.

J is TRBJ1-4 and V is TRBV18, with a possible D match to TRBD1 (6 bases). This CDR3 has 13 residues. The V end was cut by 7 bases, the J end by 3 bases, with 9 bases between. CDR1 is KGHSH and CDR2 is LQKENI in the germline V gene. The DNA of the CDR3 is TGTGCCAGCTTCAGGGGTCCTAATGAAAAACTGTTTTTT. Translating it yields CASFRGPNEKLFF.

The CDR3 coding sequence is TGCGCCAGCAGCTTGGCCGGCTTGATAGCGGGAGTGGCCCACGAGCAGTACTTC. Residues: CASSLAGLIAGVAHEQYF. The V call is TRBV5-1, the J call TRBJ2-7; TRBD2 matches 9 bases. Germline assignment: CDR1 SGHRS and CDR2 YFSETQ. The V segment lost 0 bases and the J segment 5 bases; nucleotides outside the gene matches: 15. This CDR3 has 18 residues.

The chain recombines TRBV29-1 with TRBJ2-2, with D tentatively TRBD1 (7 bases). This CDR3 contains 14 residues. CDR1 and CDR2 from the germline V gene are SQVTM and ANQGSEA. Trimming removed 8 bases at V and 4 bases at J, with 17 bases between. CDR3 bases: TGCAGCTCACGACTAGGGGGCACCACCGGGGAGCTGTTTTTT. Its translation is CSSRLGGTTGELFF.

This sequence joins TRBV7-9 and TRBJ2-2, with 7 positions matching TRBD2. J was trimmed by 2 bases and V by 5 bases; bases with no gene match: 11. Germline assignment: CDR1 SEHNR and CDR2 FQNEAQ (reference sequence). The CDR3 has 17 amino acids. The CDR3 DNA follows: TGTGCCAGCAGCCTCTCGGGGAGGGGCCTTAACACCGGGGAGCTGTTTTTT. Translated: CASSLSGRGLNTGELFF.

This CDR3 reads CASAPAGDRNEQFF. Written as DNA, the CDR3 is TGCGCCAGCGCCCCAGCGGGGGATCGGAATGAGCAGTTCTTC. The chain links TRBV5-1 to TRBJ2-1; 8 bases align to TRBD2. Germline CDR1 reads SGHRS; CDR2 reads YFSETQ. V shed 7 bases and J 7 bases; nucleotides not matched to a gene: 10. The CDR3 is 14 amino acids.

The rearrangement links TRBV5-1 to TRBJ2-5; weak D call: TRBD2 (6 bases). V lost 3 bases to trimming and J lost 5 bases, with 17 bases between them. CDR3 size: 15 residues. Germline CDR1 SGHRS, CDR2 YFSETQ. This CDR3 is CASSWGRGGDETQYF. The CDR3 DNA is TGCGCCAGCAGCTGGGGTAGGGGCGGGGACGAGACCCAGTACTTC.

Points on this clone: Since no conserved phenylalanine or tryptophan closes the CDR3, a read error is the likely cause. The limits of the CDR3 on the DNA are not certain, so only TCRdb's listed CDR3 is given. The rearrangement joins TRBV2 to TRBJ1-4; TRBD1 is the table's D call and was not checked against the DNA. Per the germline V gene, CDR1 is SNHLY and CDR2 is FYNNEI. The CDR3 extends over 13 residues, inclusive of both ends. CDR3 in amino acids: CASRSLGQGPVFL.

This clone was counted between two and nine times. V and J are TRBV7-9 and TRBJ2-1; tentatively, D is TRBD2 (6 bases). CDR3 length: 15 residues. Trimming left V 1 base short and J 5 bases short, with 12 bases between. The germline V gene has CDR1 SEHNR and CDR2 FQNEAQ (reference sequence). Here the CDR3 DNA reads TGTGCCAGCAGCTTAGTAACCCGGGGGAACAATGAGCAGTTCTTC. Translating gives CASSLVTRGNNEQFF.

V and J are TRBV5-1 and TRBJ2-7, with 10 bases that match TRBD1. Germline CDR1 and CDR2: SGHRS and YFSETQ. The J segment lost 3 bases and the V segment lost 0 bases, leaving 6 bases of the junction unmatched. The CDR3 covers 16 residues. CDR3 coding DNA: TGCGCCAGCAGCTTGGCCAGGGGACAGGGGTTCTACGAGCAGTACTTC. This sequence encodes CASSLARGQGFYEQYF.